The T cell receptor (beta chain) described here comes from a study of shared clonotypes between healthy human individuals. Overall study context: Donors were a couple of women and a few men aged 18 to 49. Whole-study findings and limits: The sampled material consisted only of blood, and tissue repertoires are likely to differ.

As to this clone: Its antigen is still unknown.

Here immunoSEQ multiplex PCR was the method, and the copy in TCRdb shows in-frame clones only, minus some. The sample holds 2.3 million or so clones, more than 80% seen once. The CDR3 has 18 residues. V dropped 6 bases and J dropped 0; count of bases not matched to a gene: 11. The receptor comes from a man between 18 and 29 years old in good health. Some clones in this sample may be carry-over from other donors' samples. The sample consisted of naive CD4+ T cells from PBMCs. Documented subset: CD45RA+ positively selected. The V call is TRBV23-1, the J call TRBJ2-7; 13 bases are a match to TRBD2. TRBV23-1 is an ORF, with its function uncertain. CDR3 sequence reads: CASRPGTSGILYSYEQYF. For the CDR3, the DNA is TGCGCCAGCAGACCCGGGACTAGCGGGATACTCTACTCCTACGAGCAGTACTTC.